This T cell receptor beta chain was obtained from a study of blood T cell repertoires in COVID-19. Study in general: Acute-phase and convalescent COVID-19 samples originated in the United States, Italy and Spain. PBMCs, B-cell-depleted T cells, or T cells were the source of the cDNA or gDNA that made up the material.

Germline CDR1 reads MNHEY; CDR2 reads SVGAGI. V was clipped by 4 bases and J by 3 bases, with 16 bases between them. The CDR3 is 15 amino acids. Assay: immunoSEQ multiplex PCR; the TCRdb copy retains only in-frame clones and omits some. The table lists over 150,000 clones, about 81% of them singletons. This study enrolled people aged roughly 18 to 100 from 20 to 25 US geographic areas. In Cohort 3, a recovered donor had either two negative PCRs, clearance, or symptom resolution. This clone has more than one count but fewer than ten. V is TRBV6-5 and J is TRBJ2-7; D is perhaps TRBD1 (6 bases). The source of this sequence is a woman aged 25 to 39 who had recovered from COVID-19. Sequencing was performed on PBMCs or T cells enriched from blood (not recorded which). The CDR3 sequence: CASSSRGRGIYEQYV. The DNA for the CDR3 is TGTGCCAGCAGTTCACGGGGCAGGGGCATCTACGAGCAGTACGTC.